This TCR beta chain emerged from a study of T cells in localized non-small cell lung cancer (dated by TCRdb to about 2020). For the wider study: T cell repertoires of 200 to 250 early-stage NSCLC patients were analyzed, with tumors being compared against uninvolved tumor-adjacent lungs. All 240 or so NSCLC patients in the cohort were treatment-naive and had localized lung tumors that were resected. Of the NSCLC patients, fewer than 150 were male and 107 were female, and the mean age was approximately 66 years. Results the study describes overall, beyond this receptor: A median of about 50 of the top 100 tumor clones turned up in the paired uninvolved adjacent lung, and roughly 30 of those clones also ranked among the top 100 of that same adjacent lung. Because multi-region sequencing of the tumors was not done, intratumor heterogeneity could not be ruled out. Higher blood T cell density associated with longer overall survival, while higher adjacent-lung clonality associated with shorter survival. Uninvolved tumor-adjacent lung showed the highest T cell clonality, higher than tumor, which suggests more focused antigenic responses in the uninvolved tumor-adjacent lung. Because the study design was exploratory, TCR variables were selected using unadjusted p-values without false-discovery rate correction.

This clone showed up just once. Its antigen target is currently unknown. It has no much larger one-base neighbor in the sample; base qualities were not kept. At diagnosis, peripheral blood, uninvolved tumor-adjacent lung and tumor were collected and were preserved as a mix of fresh-frozen and FFPE material. Blood samples were analyzed as peripheral blood mononuclear cells for TCR repertoire profiling. The immunoSEQ Assay was used to sequence TCR beta CDR3 regions from DNA. In the original analysis: To compute T cell density, TCR beta template counts were normalized to usable DNA, which was estimated by amplifying housekeeping genes. Richness was estimated using the preseqR package, with extrapolation to 400,000 templates for PBMC samples and to 120,000 templates for tissue samples. Clonality was defined by subtracting Pielou's evenness from one. Tissue-enriched TCRs were identified through differential abundance testing performed on productive amino-acid clonotypes, with a minimum total count of 5 and an alpha of 0.1. The Jaccard Index and the Morisita Overlap Index were used to measure repertoire overlap between compartments. GLIPH grouped TCR beta CDR3s together with public tetramer-defined viral CDR3s, and a viral motif had to include at least three viral sequences and also show V-gene enrichment. In TCRdb, the immuneACCESS table is reduced to in-frame sequences with V and J assigned. These tables do not hold every clone; where another copy was compared, an unresolved V gene accounts for under half, and the others remain unexplained. V, J and clone size are those of that table, while D and trimming were read from the DNA. This sample comprises approximately 30,000 clones, approximately 90% of them detected only once. The ten largest make up 2.5% to 3% of the sample.

The TCR comes from a woman between 18 and 50 years old with stage I lung adenocarcinoma. The specimen was peripheral blood, collected before any cancer treatment.

Read as DNA, the sequence is TGTGCCAGCAGTTACGGACCGGGGGGGCAGTACTTC. Translated, it reads CASSYGPGGQYF. The chain employs TRBV6-6 and TRBJ2-7, and TRBD2 matches 7 of the central bases. Unmatched junction bases come to 4, with V trimmed by 2 bases and J by 9 bases. According to the germline V gene (reference sequence), CDR1 reads MNHNY and CDR2 reads SVGAGI. There are 12 amino acids in the CDR3, from cysteine to phenylalanine inclusive. Only CDR3 DNA remains: 36 bases, in frame from the first base.